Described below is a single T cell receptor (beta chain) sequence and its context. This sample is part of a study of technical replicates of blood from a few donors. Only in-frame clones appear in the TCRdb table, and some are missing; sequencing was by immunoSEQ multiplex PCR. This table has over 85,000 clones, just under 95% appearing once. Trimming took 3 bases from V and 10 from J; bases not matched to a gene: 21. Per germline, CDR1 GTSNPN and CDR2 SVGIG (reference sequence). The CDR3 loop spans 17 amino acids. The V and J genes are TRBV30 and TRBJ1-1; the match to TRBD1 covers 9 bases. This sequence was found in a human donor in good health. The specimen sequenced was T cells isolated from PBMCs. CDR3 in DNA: TGTGCCTGGAGGGTCCCTACTCACAGGGGGCACGGAGCAGCAGCTTTCTTT. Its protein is CAWRVPTHRGHGAAAFF.